These 13 T cell receptor beta chains came from one sample sequenced in a study of T cell responses to AZD1222 COVID-19 vaccine. Assay used: immunoSEQ multiplex PCR; TCRdb lists only in-frame clones, some missing. The data show 70,000 to 95,000 clones, around 92% seen once. The sequencing here drew on peripheral blood, taken on day 0 of MenACWY control vaccination. The receptors stem from an adult in good health.

The rearrangement uses TRBV7-9 and TRBJ1-2, with D hard to call. V was pared by 1 base and J by 1 base, with 10 bases between. Per germline, CDR1 SEHNR and CDR2 FQNEAQ (reference sequence). The CDR3 runs 15 residues. Here the CDR3 DNA reads TGTGCCAGCAGCTTAGATGCCTCCGGTAACTATGGCTACACCTTC. Its translation is CASSLDASGNYGYTF. The full variable domain, in which reference TRBV7-9 and TRBJ1-2 provide the parts outside the CDR3, is DTGVSQNPRHKITKRGQNVTFRCDPISEHNRLYWYRQTLGQGPEFLTYFQNEAQLEKSRLLSDRFSAERPKGSFSTLEIQRTEQGDSAMYLCASSLDASGNYGYTFGSGTRLTVV.

The gene calls are TRBV19 and TRBJ1-5; unclear D gene. The CDR3 contains 17 residues. V shed 5 bases and J shed 1 base, with 18 bases lying between them. Germline CDR1 and CDR2: LNHDA and SQIVND (reference sequence). The CDR3 here is CASSPSHSTVSNQPQHF. The DNA of the CDR3 is TGTGCCAGTAGTCCCTCTCATTCCACAGTCAGCAATCAGCCCCAGCATTTT.

This clone has only one observation. This chain connects TRBV7-2 to TRBJ2-3, with 10 bases identical to TRBD2. The CDR3 is made up of 15 amino acids. J was trimmed by 4 bases and V by 5 bases; bases with no gene match: 6. The germline V gene encodes CDR1 SGHTA and CDR2 FQGNSA. CDR3 sequence: CASSALAGGADTQYF. The DNA of the CDR3 is TGTGCCAGCAGCGCCTTAGCGGGGGGCGCAGATACGCAGTATTTT.

The chain carries TRBV28 and TRBJ2-1; a weak D match, TRBD2 (6 bases). This CDR3 is 12 amino acids long. V lost 2 bases, J lost 15 bases, and 14 bases lay in between. Germline V gene sequence: CDR1 MDHEN, CDR2 SYDVKM. CDR3 nucleotides: TGTGCCAGCAGTTTACAGTGGGGGGATCCGTTCTTC. This gives the protein CASSLQWGDPFF.

V usage is TRBV7-8 and J usage is TRBJ2-7; 10 bases match TRBD1. Germline V CDR1 and CDR2: SGHVS, FQNEAQ. CDR3 size: 15 residues. J was trimmed by 2 bases and V by 5 bases; bases with no gene match: 6. The CDR3 reads CASSPFGTGAYEQYF. For the CDR3, the DNA is TGTGCCAGCAGCCCCTTCGGGACAGGGGCCTACGAGCAGTACTTC.

The chain uses TRBV4-3 and TRBJ2-3; D call uncertain. This CDR3 has 14 amino acids. The germline gives CDR1 LGHNA, CDR2 YSLEER. V lost 0 bases to trimming and J lost 10 bases, with 14 bases between them. The CDR3 region is CASSQEPGLLAQYF. The CDR3 nucleotides are TGCGCCAGCAGCCAAGAACCGGGCCTCCTGGCGCAGTATTTT.

The gene calls are TRBV7-8 and TRBJ2-3; 12 bases map to TRBD2. J lost 4 bases, V lost 5 bases, and 13 bases had no gene match. The germline V gene encodes CDR1 SGHVS and CDR2 FQNEAQ. The CDR3 has 18 amino acids. CDR3: CASSLRLAGVEGADTQYF. CDR3 nucleotide sequence: TGTGCCAGCAGCCTCAGACTAGCGGGGGTCGAGGGAGCAGATACGCAGTATTTT.

Only one count was recorded for this clone. J is TRBJ1-6 and V is TRBV7-8; 7 bases are shared with TRBD1. The CDR3 has 18 amino acids. After removal of 3 bases from V and 0 bases from J, the junction contained 8 bases not matched to a gene. Germline lookup yields CDR1 SGHVS and CDR2 FQNEAQ. In nucleotides, the CDR3 is TGTGCCAGCAGCTTGAGACAGGGTTTGAGCTCCTATAATTCACCCCTCCACTTT. The encoded protein is CASSLRQGLSSYNSPLHF.

The chain links TRBV6-1 to TRBJ2-7; D is perhaps TRBD1 or TRBD2 (6 bases each). This CDR3 spans 17 amino acids. Per germline, CDR1 MNHNS and CDR2 SASEGT. Trimming removed 1 base from V and 0 bases from J, with 16 bases in between. The DNA for the CDR3 is TGTGCCAGCAGTGAAGACGTTGGGGGGACAAGCTCCTACGAGCAGTACTTC. Translating gives CASSEDVGGTSSYEQYF.

V usage is TRBV6-1 and J usage is TRBJ1-4; tentative D call: TRBD1 (5 bases). The CDR3 has 17 residues. Germline lookup yields CDR1 MNHNS and CDR2 SASEGT. The ends were cut back, 3 bases at V and 8 bases at J, with 22 bases in the middle. CDR3: CASSDPGQLRTWEKLFF. As DNA, the CDR3 is TGTGCCAGCAGTGACCCGGGGCAGTTGAGGACGTGGGAAAAACTGTTTTTT.

The chain couples TRBV7-9 to TRBJ1-4; 7 nucleotides line up with TRBD1. V was clipped by 4 bases and J by 8 bases; unmatched bases: 10. CDR3 size: 15 residues. The germline CDR1 and CDR2 sequences are SEHNR and FQNEAQ (reference sequence). This chain's CDR3 is CASSSETGSREKLFF. CDR3 DNA: TGTGCCAGCAGCTCGGAGACAGGGTCTAGGGAAAAACTGTTTTTT.

The chain is built from TRBV18 and TRBJ2-7, with D perhaps TRBD1 (6 bases). The germline CDR1 and CDR2 sequences are KGHSH and LQKENI. Trimming removed 3 bases at V and 1 base at J, with 10 bases between. The CDR3 runs to 14 residues. CDR3 DNA sequence: TGTGCCAGCTCACCCTTCGGACAGTCCTACGAGCAGTACTTC. Its translation is CASSPFGQSYEQYF.

The sample holds one count of this clone. The chain joins TRBV5-1 to TRBJ2-2, with D possibly being TRBD1 or TRBD2 (5 bases each). The V and J ends lost 0 bases and 7 bases respectively, with 13 bases between them. In germline, CDR1 is SGHRS, CDR2 YFSETQ. The CDR3 loop spans 15 amino acids. For the CDR3, the DNA is TGCGCCAGCAGCTTGGCCGGCAGGGCGGGCGGGGAGCTGTTTTTT. Its translation: CASSLAGRAGGELFF. Variable domain in full (rest from reference TRBV5-1 and TRBJ2-2): KAGVTQTPRYLIKTRGQQVTLSCSPISGHRSVSWYQQTPGQGLQFLFEYFSETQRNKGNFPGRFSGRQFSNSRSEMNVSTLELGDSALYLCASSLAGRAGGELFFGEGSRLTVL.